The 7 T cell receptor beta chains in this list originate from one sample, sequenced in a study of regulatory T cells in long-lasting Graves disease. Library construction for TCR beta used iRepertoire HTBI primers and Arm-PCR of CDR3 regions. TCRdb reanalysed the multiplex PCR reads using MiXCR and keeps one entry per CDR3 protein. The sample consists of 350,000 to 450,000 distinct CDR3 sequences, around a fifth of them appearing once. The time point was: persistent/refractory GD, antithyroid drugs over 5 years with positive TRAb. From RNA extracted from PBMCs, the TCR library was made. This sample comprised peripheral blood mononuclear cells (PBMCs), obtained when the disease was refractory, from a patient treated with antithyroid drugs. These receptors all stem from a female donor with Graves disease.

Regarding this clonotype: The junction does not match germline at one end; this may be a read error. The rearrangement joins TRBV27 to TRBJ2-7, with 8 bases identical to TRBD1. The CDR3 sequence is 15 residues long. Germline V CDR1 and CDR2: MNHEY, SMNVEV (reference sequence). CDR3 loop: CTSSPWGQASYEQYF. The CDR3 bases are TGTACCAGCAGTCCCTGGGGACAGGCATCCTACGAGCAGTACTTC.

Many counts were recorded for this clonotype. The chain joins TRBV2 to TRBJ2-5; 10 bases are a match to TRBD2. After removal of 9 bases from V and 4 bases from J, the junction contained 5 bases not matched to a gene. CDR1 is SNHLY, CDR2 FYNNEI, per germline. The CDR3 runs 13 residues. For the CDR3, the DNA is TGTGCCAGGGGGACTAGCGCTTTAGAGACCCAGTACTTC. Encoded protein: CARGTSALETQYF.

This clonotype was seen repeatedly, ten times or more. V and J are TRBV2 and TRBJ1-5, with D perhaps matching TRBD1 (5 bases). Trimming took 10 bases from V and 6 from J, leaving 16 bases between them. The CDR3 contains 13 residues. CDR1 is SNHLY, CDR2 FYNNEI, per germline. CDR3 residues: CATRGRGGQPQHF. The CDR3, as DNA: TGTGCCACCCGAGGAAGGGGAGGTCAGCCCCAGCATTTT.

This clonotype has a count of ten or more. The chain is built from TRBV20-1 and TRBJ2-7; no definite D call. The CDR3 length is 16 residues. Germline CDR1 and CDR2: DFQATT and SNEGSKA (reference sequence). V lost 0 bases and J 2 bases, leaving 17 bases between the germline ends. The DNA for the CDR3 is TGCAGTGCTAGAGATGCGGAAAAGGGTCGCCCCTACGAGCAGTACTTC. It codes for CSARDAEKGRPYEQYF.

Concerning this clonotype: A much bigger clone sits one base away, suggesting this may be a read error. J is TRBJ2-5 and V is TRBV29-1; 8 bases line up with TRBD1. CDR3 length equals 15 residues. Germline V CDR1 and CDR2: SQVTM, ANQGSEA. V shed 1 base, J shed 4 bases, and the junction held 8 bases outside the gene matches. The CDR3 here is CSVEGDRLSRETQYF. The DNA of the CDR3 is TGCAGCGTTGAAGGGGACAGGTTGAGCCGAGAGACCCAGTACTTC.

This clonotype was detected a few times. The V and J genes are TRBV14 and TRBJ1-3; D is unclear. Germline CDR1 is SGHDN and CDR2 is FVKESK. This CDR3 spans 14 amino acids. The germline V and J ends were trimmed by 2 bases and 3 bases, with 8 bases remaining between them. The CDR3 DNA reads as TGTGCCAGCAGCCAAATTGGAATTGGAAACACCATATATTTT. Amino acid sequence: CASSQIGIGNTIYF.

CDR3 DNA sequence: TGTGCCAGCTCTCCCCAGGGGCTCGGCGGGCCCCAGCATTTT. It encodes CASSPQGLGGPQHF. The chain is built from TRBV18 and TRBJ1-5; a weak D match, TRBD1 (6 bases). The CDR3 has 14 amino acids. Trimming removed 6 bases at V and 9 bases at J, with 18 bases between. Germline CDR1 is KGHSH and CDR2 is LQKENI.